These 28 T cell receptor beta chains originate from one sample sequenced in a study of CD8 T cells in ankylosing spondylitis. One entry per CDR3 protein, called by TCRdb with MiXCR from the 5' RACE reads. The sample contains 10,000 to 15,000 distinct CDR3 sequences, approximately 2.5% of which appear only once. The material sequenced was blood, either unsorted or a sorted T cell fraction (not recorded which). These receptors were obtained from a male donor with ankylosing spondylitis or in good health (not recorded which).

This clonotype has a count of ten or more. CDR3 protein: CASSVPFGEQFF. The CDR3 bases are TGTGCCAGCAGCGTACCCTTTGGAGAGCAGTTCTTC. This chain uses TRBV9 with TRBJ2-1; no definite D call. V lost 1 base and J 10 bases, leaving 9 bases between the germline ends. CDR3 length equals 12 residues. Germline loops: CDR1 SGDLS, CDR2 YYNGEE.

This clonotype has at least ten counts. The chain is built from TRBV9 and TRBJ2-2; 13 bases line up with TRBD2. The CDR3 spans 16 residues. Per the germline V gene, CDR1 is SGDLS and CDR2 is YYNGEE. Trimming at V came to 4 bases and at J to 5 bases, leaving 5 bases not matched to a gene. The DNA for the CDR3 is TGTGCCAGCAGCCGGACTAGCGGGAGTGGGACCGGGGAGCTGTTTTTT. This gives the protein CASSRTSGSGTGELFF. The full variable domain, in which reference TRBV9 and TRBJ2-2 provide the parts outside the CDR3, is DSGVTQTPKHLITATGQRVTLRCSPRSGDLSVYWYQQSLDQGLQFLIQYYNGEERAKGNILERFSAQQFPDLHSELNLSSLELGDSALYFCASSRTSGSGTGELFFGEGSRLTVL.

This clonotype has a count of ten or more. This sequence joins TRBV9 and TRBJ2-1; 11 bases are a match to TRBD2. The CDR3 sequence is 19 residues long. From germline, CDR1 is SGDLS and CDR2 YYNGEE. After removal of 0 bases from V and 1 base from J, the junction contained 9 bases not matched to a gene. CDR3 bases: TGTGCCAGCAGCGTAGAGGTTAGCGGGAGGGCCGAGTCCTACAATGAGCAGTTCTTC. Its translation: CASSVEVSGRAESYNEQFF.

This clonotype was seen at least ten times. This chain joins TRBV9 and TRBJ1-1; 7 nucleotides match TRBD1. Germline V gene data show CDR1 as SGDLS and CDR2 as YYNGEE. V lost 3 bases and J lost 6; bases outside the gene matches: 5. The CDR3 totals 13 residues. This CDR3 reads CASSAQGGAEAFF. The CDR3 coding sequence is TGTGCCAGCAGCGCGCAGGGGGGGGCTGAAGCTTTCTTT.

This clonotype was seen many times. The genes are TRBV9 and TRBJ2-7; 8 bases match TRBD1. Germline values: CDR1 SGDLS, CDR2 YYNGEE. After removal of 3 bases from V and 3 bases from J, the junction contained 2 bases not matched to a gene. The CDR3 totals 13 residues. CDR3 sequence reads: CASSDTGGYEQYF. CDR3 coding DNA: TGTGCCAGCAGCGATACAGGGGGCTACGAGCAGTACTTC.

This clonotype was observed at least ten times. This chain joins TRBV9 and TRBJ2-3, with 13 bases aligning to TRBD2. V trimming: 4 bases; J trimming: 3 bases; junction bases outside the gene matches: 8. This CDR3 has 17 amino acids. CDR1 SGDLS and CDR2 YYNGEE come from the germline V gene. The CDR3 DNA reads TGTGCCAGCAGCCTTAGGACTAGCGGGAGAGGTACAGATACGCAGTATTTT. Amino acid sequence: CASSLRTSGRGTDTQYF.

This clonotype was recorded many times. The V and J genes are TRBV9 and TRBJ2-4; either TRBD1 or TRBD2 may fit D (5 bases each). The CDR3 is 17 amino acids. The V end was cut by 0 bases, the J end by 6 bases, with 19 bases between. The germline gives CDR1 SGDLS, CDR2 YYNGEE. The CDR3 nucleotides read TGTGCCAGCAGCGTAGCCCCGGGGCAGGTGGCGGGAAACATTCAGTACTTC. It is translated as CASSVAPGQVAGNIQYF.

By proportion, this clonotype is medium-sized. The chain couples TRBV9 to TRBJ2-7; D gene uncertain. Germline CDR1 and CDR2: SGDLS and YYNGEE. V dropped 5 bases and J dropped 3 bases, with 15 bases sitting between them. This CDR3 comprises 14 residues. The CDR3 loop is CASSTLPDDYEQYF. The CDR3, as DNA: TGTGCCAGCAGTACCCTGCCGGACGACTACGAGCAGTACTTC.

The table lists this clonotype with many counts. The rearrangement links TRBV9 to TRBJ2-2, with D perhaps matching TRBD1 (5 bases). Trimming took off 10 bases at V and 0 bases at J, with 19 bases between the two ends. Germline V lookup: CDR1 SGDLS, CDR2 YYNGEE. The CDR3 length is 16 residues. For the CDR3, the DNA is TGTGCCTCCGGCCCTCGAACAGGCTCGAACACCGGGGAGCTGTTTTTT. Residues: CASGPRTGSNTGELFF.

This clonotype occurred many times. The gene calls are TRBV21-1 and TRBJ2-5; the table's D call TRBD2 went unverified against the DNA. TRBV21-1 constitutes a pseudogene. The CDR3 length is 14 residues. The DNA of the CDR3 is TGTGCCTCCCCGGGACTAGCGGGAAGAGAGACCCAGTACTTC. It codes for CASPGLAGRETQYF.

By share, this clonotype ranks as medium-sized. CDR3 nucleotides: TGTGCCAGCAGCGCGGGACTAGCGGGACGGACAGATACGCAGTATTTT. Its translation is CASSAGLAGRTDTQYF. This chain joins TRBV9 and TRBJ2-3, with 13 bases aligning to TRBD2. The CDR3 loop spans 16 amino acids. V trimming: 3 bases; J trimming: 3 bases; junction bases outside the gene matches: 4. CDR1 and CDR2 (germline): SGDLS, YYNGEE.

In this sample, this clonotype is medium-sized. The chain couples TRBV9 to TRBJ2-7; 8 bases match TRBD2. The V segment lost 2 bases and the J segment 8 bases; nucleotides outside the gene matches: 12. Germline-derived CDR1 and CDR2 are SGDLS and YYNGEE. CDR3 length: 15 amino acids. The CDR3 is CASSVGAGAPAQQYF. CDR3 sequence (DNA): TGTGCCAGCAGCGTTGGAGCGGGGGCCCCGGCGCAGCAGTACTTC.

This clonotype was seen many times. In DNA form, the CDR3 reads TGTGCCAGCAGCCAGACTAGCGGGGGCGCTTCCTACAATGAGCAGTTCTTC. Protein: CASSQTSGGASYNEQFF. The chain uses TRBV9 and TRBJ2-1; 12 bases align to TRBD2. The CDR3 sequence is 17 residues long. After removal of 4 bases from V and 1 base from J, the junction contained 6 bases not matched to a gene. CDR1 is SGDLS and CDR2 is YYNGEE in the germline V gene.

In this sample, this clonotype turned up many times. V usage is TRBV9 and J usage is TRBJ2-7; 9 bases agree with TRBD1. The ends lost 0 bases at V and 1 base at J; junction bases unmatched: 5. Germline V gives CDR1 SGDLS, CDR2 YYNGEE. The CDR3 totals 16 residues. The CDR3 sequence: CASSVGIGQGSYEQYF. The CDR3 nucleotides are TGTGCCAGCAGCGTAGGGATAGGACAGGGGTCCTACGAGCAGTACTTC.

This clonotype is termed medium-sized. The chain carries TRBV9 and TRBJ2-1; 8 bases match TRBD2. Germline CDR1 reads SGDLS; CDR2 reads YYNGEE. The CDR3 is 15 residues long. Trimming removed 4 bases from V and 2 bases from J; junction bases left unmatched: 5. For the CDR3, the DNA is TGTGCCAGCAGCCTACTAGCGGCAACCTACAATGAGCAGTTCTTC. Encoded protein: CASSLLAATYNEQFF.

This clonotype was seen repeatedly, ten times or more. The chain links TRBV9 to TRBJ2-1, with 8 bases identical to TRBD1. J gave up 5 bases and V 0 bases, and 7 bases lay outside the gene matches. Germline V gene sequence: CDR1 SGDLS, CDR2 YYNGEE. This CDR3 is 16 amino acids long. The CDR3 protein is CASSVAGQGVNNEQFF. CDR3 DNA sequence: TGTGCCAGCAGCGTAGCTGGACAGGGAGTGAACAATGAGCAGTTCTTC.

Ten or more counts support this clonotype. V and J are TRBV9 and TRBJ2-2; the match to TRBD2 covers 12 bases. The germline gives CDR1 SGDLS, CDR2 YYNGEE. J gave up 1 base and V 0 bases, and 4 bases lay outside the gene matches. This CDR3 has 18 residues. CDR3: CASSVVASGRGNTGELFF. CDR3 nucleotide sequence: TGTGCCAGCAGCGTAGTGGCTAGCGGGAGGGGGAACACCGGGGAGCTGTTTTTT.

This clonotype was recorded at least ten times. The chain is built from TRBV9 and TRBJ2-1; 11 positions match TRBD1. The trim removed 3 bases at V and 7 bases at J, leaving 6 bases unmatched. Per the germline V gene, CDR1 is SGDLS and CDR2 is YYNGEE. CDR3 size: 15 residues. The CDR3 reads CASSATGTGGNEQFF. The CDR3 DNA reads TGTGCCAGCAGCGCCACCGGGACAGGGGGAAATGAGCAGTTCTTC.

This clonotype was observed many times. The chain employs TRBV21-1 and TRBJ2-3; the table assigns TRBD1, which was not confirmed against the DNA. TRBV21-1 corresponds to a pseudogene. The CDR3 consists of 14 residues. The CDR3 spells CASSKVSGADTQYF. CDR3 DNA sequence: TGTGCCAGCAGCAAAGTTTCAGGGGCAGATACGCAGTATTTT.

This clonotype is medium-sized within its sample. The rearrangement joins TRBV9 to TRBJ1-4, with D possibly TRBD1 on 5 matching bases. The germline V gene encodes CDR1 SGDLS and CDR2 YYNGEE. Trimming shortened V by 3 bases and J by 3 bases, and 12 bases separated the two germline ends. The CDR3 is made up of 15 amino acids. The chain's CDR3 is CASSEGRAANEKLFF. The CDR3 DNA reads TGTGCCAGCAGCGAAGGCAGGGCCGCTAATGAAAAACTGTTTTTT.

This clonotype was detected ten times or more. The V call is TRBV9, the J call TRBJ2-1; tentative D call: TRBD2 (5 bases). The V gene's germline CDR1 is SGDLS and CDR2 YYNGEE. The length of the CDR3 is 14 residues. Trimming left V 7 bases short and J 7 bases short, with 18 bases between. The CDR3 loop is CASGVAATGNEQFF. CDR3 sequence (DNA): TGTGCCAGCGGGGTTGCCGCGACGGGGAATGAGCAGTTCTTC.

This clonotype came up many times. The chain uses TRBV9 and TRBJ2-3; D gene uncertain. V lost 1 base and J 4 bases, leaving 10 bases between the germline ends. CDR1 is SGDLS, CDR2 YYNGEE, per germline. This CDR3 comprises 14 residues. CDR3 in amino acids: CASSVQVVADTQYF. CDR3 in DNA: TGTGCCAGCAGCGTACAGGTCGTCGCAGATACGCAGTATTTT.

By share, this clonotype counts as medium-sized (0.01 to 0.1%). J is TRBJ2-5 and V is TRBV9, with 7 bases fitting TRBD1. The CDR3 loop spans 14 amino acids. Germline lookup yields CDR1 SGDLS and CDR2 YYNGEE. V gave up 0 bases and J gave up 4 bases; unmatched junction bases: 3. The CDR3, as DNA: TGTGCCAGCAGCGTAGAGGCAGGGGGAGAGACCCAGTACTTC. Translated, it gives CASSVEAGGETQYF.

The table lists this clonotype with many counts. The chain carries TRBV9 and TRBJ2-3; D is possibly TRBD2 (5 bases). CDR1 is SGDLS, CDR2 YYNGEE, per germline. V lost 0 bases, J lost 2 bases, and 7 bases lay in between. The CDR3 sequence is 14 residues long. The CDR3 coding sequence is TGTGCCAGCAGCGTAGAGGGAGACACAGATACGCAGTATTTT. Translating gives CASSVEGDTDTQYF.

This clonotype was recorded many times. The chain is built from TRBV9 and TRBJ2-1; 8 positions agree with TRBD2. V trimming: 4 bases; J trimming: 7 bases; junction bases outside the gene matches: 10. The germline gives CDR1 SGDLS, CDR2 YYNGEE. This CDR3 has 15 residues. The chain's CDR3 is CASSFLAGTGNEQFF. The CDR3, as DNA: TGTGCCAGCAGCTTTTTAGCGGGGACGGGAAATGAGCAGTTCTTC.

This clonotype was counted at least ten times. The chain uses TRBV9 and TRBJ2-1; TRBD2 matches at 9 bases. Germline CDR1 is SGDLS and CDR2 is YYNGEE. The CDR3 extends over 14 amino acids. V trimming: 1 base; J trimming: 8 bases; junction bases outside the gene matches: 4. Here the CDR3 DNA reads TGTGCCAGCAGCGTACTCGGGACTAGCCATGAGCAGTTCTTC. Protein sequence: CASSVLGTSHEQFF.

This clonotype has ten or more counts. This chain uses TRBV9 with TRBJ1-3; a weak D match, TRBD1 (5 bases). Germline-derived CDR1 and CDR2 are SGDLS and YYNGEE. The ends were cut back, 4 bases at V and 0 bases at J, with 14 bases in the middle. The CDR3 sequence is 16 residues long. The CDR3 sequence: CASSIQGGTSGNTIYF. In DNA form, the CDR3 reads TGTGCCAGCAGCATCCAGGGAGGGACCTCTGGAAACACCATATATTTT.

This clonotype was seen just once. This CDR3 fails to terminate in the conserved phenylalanine or tryptophan, so it likely reflects a read error. The rearrangement links TRBV9 to TRBJ2-1, with D hard to call. The germline gives CDR1 SGDLS, CDR2 YYNGEE. The CDR3 is 11 residues long. Trimming pared 3 bases from V and 7 bases from J, leaving 5 bases between. The CDR3 coding sequence is TGTGCCAGCAGCGGAGCGAATGAGCAGTTCCTC. It is translated as CASSGANEQFL.